The clone carrying this T cell receptor beta chain was recorded only once. Its antigen is undetermined. These data are taken from a study of T cell responses to AZD1222 COVID-19 vaccine. General study points: Spike-specific TCR breadth and depth went up after people got two AZD1222 doses. Clonal diversity was possibly underestimated, and white British individuals and females predominated among donors. Dominant CD4 TCR responses targeted spike regions 160-218 and 743-854.

Method: immunoSEQ multiplex PCR; TCRdb's copy keeps in-frame clones and lacks some. The table has over 150,000 clones, roughly 90% seen once; the top ten hold 4.3%. CDR3 length equals 12 residues. V shed 4 bases, J shed 7 bases, and the junction held 4 bases outside the gene matches. Germline V lookup: CDR1 SGHNT, CDR2 YYREEE (reference sequence). V usage is TRBV5-4 and J usage is TRBJ2-5; the match to TRBD1 covers 7 bases. The source of this sequence is an adult who received the AZD1222 COVID-19 vaccine. The sequencing used peripheral blood, collected 28 days after the second AZD1222 dose. CDR3 residues: CASSSNRGTQYF. CDR3 in DNA: TGTGCCAGCAGCAGCAACAGGGGGACCCAGTACTTC.